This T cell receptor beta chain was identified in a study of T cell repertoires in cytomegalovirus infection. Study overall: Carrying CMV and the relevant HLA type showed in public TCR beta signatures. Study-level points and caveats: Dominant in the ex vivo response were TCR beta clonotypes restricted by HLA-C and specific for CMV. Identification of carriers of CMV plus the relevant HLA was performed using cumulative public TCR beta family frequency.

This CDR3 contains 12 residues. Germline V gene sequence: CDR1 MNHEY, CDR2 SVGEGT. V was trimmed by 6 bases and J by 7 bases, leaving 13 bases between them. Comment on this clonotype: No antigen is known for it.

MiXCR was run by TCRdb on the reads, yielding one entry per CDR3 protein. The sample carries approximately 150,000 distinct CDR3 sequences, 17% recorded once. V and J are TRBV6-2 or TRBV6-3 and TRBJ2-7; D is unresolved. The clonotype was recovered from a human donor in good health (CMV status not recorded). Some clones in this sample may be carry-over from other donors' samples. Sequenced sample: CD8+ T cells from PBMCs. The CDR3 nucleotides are TGTGCCAGCAGCACGAACGTTCGGGAGCAGTACTTC. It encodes CASSTNVREQYF.